Below, 27 T cell receptor beta chains from the same sample are listed, as sequenced in a study of blood T cell repertoires in COVID-19. Data came from immunoSEQ multiplex PCR; TCRdb stores just in-frame clones and leaves some out. Of 470,000 or so clones listed, 80% to 90% are singletons. Sequencing input: peripheral blood. The source of these receptors is a human donor in a cohort sampled during active COVID-19.

The chain carries TRBV2 and TRBJ2-7, with D tentatively TRBD2 (6 bases). Germline CDR1 and CDR2: SNHLY and FYNNEI. There are 14 residues in the CDR3. V lost 7 bases, J lost 3 bases, and 16 bases lay in between. The DNA of the CDR3 is TGTGCCAGCACCGAAACCGGGAGCCACTACGAGCAGTACTTC. Amino acid sequence: CASTETGSHYEQYF.

The V gene is TRBV30, the J gene TRBJ1-2, with TRBD1 matching 7 bases. Germline V gene data show CDR1 as GTSNPN and CDR2 as SVGIG (reference sequence). After removal of 5 bases from V and 5 bases from J, the junction contained 8 bases not matched to a gene. The CDR3 is made up of 13 amino acids. The CDR3 DNA is TGTGCCTGGGGGACACCACAGGGGTATGGCTACACCTTC. This translates into CAWGTPQGYGYTF.

The V gene is TRBV24-1, the J gene TRBJ2-7; 7 nucleotides align to TRBD1. CDR1 KGHDR and CDR2 SFDVKD come from the germline V gene. CDR3 size: 15 residues. V was pared by 3 bases and J by 2 bases, with 6 bases of the junction left unmatched. The CDR3 nucleotides are TGTGCCACCAGTGATGCCGGGACAGTCACCTACGAGCAGTACTTC. It codes for CATSDAGTVTYEQYF.

The genes are TRBV3-1 (or the pseudogene TRBV3-2) and TRBJ2-7, with unresolved D. The germline gives CDR1 LGHDT, CDR2 YNNKEL (reference sequence). The CDR3 runs to 13 residues. Trimming removed 4 bases from V and 6 bases from J, with 13 bases in between. The CDR3 here is CASSLAVGFEQYF. The CDR3 DNA sequence: TGTGCCAGCAGCCTTGCGGTCGGGTTCGAGCAGTACTTC.

This clone appeared a few times. V is TRBV7-3 and J is TRBJ1-3; 9 positions match TRBD1. Looked up from germline, CDR1 is SGHTA and CDR2 is FQGTGA. V was clipped by 4 bases and J by 4 bases; unmatched bases: 8. The CDR3 is made up of 16 amino acids. CDR3 nucleotide sequence: TGTGCCAGCAGCTCCCGGGACAGGGTGTACGGAAACACCATATATTTT. This sequence encodes CASSSRDRVYGNTIYF.

This chain uses TRBV19 with TRBJ2-2, with a possible D match to TRBD2 (5 bases). Trimming removed 1 base from V and 3 bases from J, with 12 bases in between. The CDR3 is made up of 16 amino acids. Germline V lookup: CDR1 LNHDA, CDR2 SQIVND (reference sequence). CDR3 bases: TGTGCCAGTAGTATAGTCTGGGGTAGCGACACCGGGGAGCTGTTTTTT. Translating it yields CASSIVWGSDTGELFF.

This clone was seen more than once but under ten times. The chain employs TRBV15 and TRBJ2-1, with D tentatively TRBD2 (7 bases). V lost 7 bases to trimming and J lost 6 bases, with 10 bases between them. This CDR3 spans 12 amino acids. Germline V gene data show CDR1 as LNHNV and CDR2 as YYDKDF (reference sequence). The CDR3 DNA is TGTGCCACCACGAGGGGGGGCAATGAGCAGTTCTTC. Residues: CATTRGGNEQFF.

This clone was counted between two and nine times. J is TRBJ2-2 and V is TRBV5-4; 8 nucleotides line up with TRBD1. Looked up from germline, CDR1 is SGHNT and CDR2 is YYREEE (reference sequence). This CDR3 region has 16 residues. V lost 0 bases, J lost 0 bases, and 1 base stayed unmatched. Here the CDR3 reads CASSLDRGANTGELFF. The CDR3, as DNA: TGTGCCAGCAGCTTGGACAGGGGGGCGAACACCGGGGAGCTGTTTTTT.

The V call is TRBV11-2, the J call TRBJ2-7; 7 positions match TRBD2. This CDR3 is 15 amino acids long. The junction had 11 bases not matched to a gene; V was cut back by 7 bases and J by 2 bases. Looked up from germline, CDR1 is SGHAT and CDR2 is FQNNGV. The CDR3 DNA is TGTGCCAGCACCCCCCTCGCGGGAGTTCCCTACGAGCAGTACTTC. Amino acids: CASTPLAGVPYEQYF.

V and J are TRBV5-1 and TRBJ2-2; 8 bases are shared with TRBD2. V dropped 4 bases and J dropped 6; count of bases not matched to a gene: 14. This CDR3 region has 17 residues. Germline V gene data show CDR1 as SGHRS and CDR2 as YFSETQ. The CDR3 bases are TGCGCCAGCAGCCGTACGACCAAGCGGGAGTCTCCCGGGGAGCTGTTTTTT. Translating gives CASSRTTKRESPGELFF.

The gene calls are TRBV24-1 and TRBJ2-1; D remains unclear. This CDR3 is built from 18 residues. Trimming stripped 7 bases from V and 0 bases from J, with 21 bases between. The V gene's germline CDR1 is KGHDR and CDR2 SFDVKD. The CDR3 protein is CATSPGSEPQSSYNEQFF. DNA of the CDR3: TGTGCCACCAGCCCCGGCAGCGAGCCCCAGAGCTCCTACAATGAGCAGTTCTTC.

The J gene is TRBJ2-1, the V gene TRBV6-5, with 13 bases lining up with TRBD2. Germline CDR1 is MNHEY and CDR2 is SVGAGI. The CDR3 extends over 15 amino acids. Germline trimming cut 7 bases from V and 9 bases from J; bases unmatched to any gene: 9. CDR3 region: CASTGLAGVNSEQFF. As DNA, the CDR3 is TGTGCCAGCACCGGACTAGCGGGAGTTAACAGTGAGCAGTTCTTC.

V gene TRBV16 combines with J gene TRBJ1-1; D call uncertain. The CDR3 sequence is 16 residues long. V shed 1 base and J shed 3 bases, with 15 bases lying between them. Germline CDR1 and CDR2: KGHSY and FQNENV. Written as DNA, the CDR3 is TGTGCCAGCAGCCAATTCACGGGGTCCCCGTACACTGAAGCTTTCTTT. Encoded protein: CASSQFTGSPYTEAFF.

This clone was picked up one time. CDR3 amino acids: CASSPLSRGYGYTF. DNA for the CDR3: TGTGCCAGCAGCCCGCTAAGCAGGGGCTATGGCTACACCTTC. The chain links TRBV4-2 to TRBJ1-2, with D possibly being TRBD1 (6 bases). Per germline, CDR1 LGHNA and CDR2 YNFKEQ. Between the trimmed V and J ends, which lost 4 bases and 4 bases, there was a span of 13 bases. The CDR3 length is 14 residues.

The chain joins TRBV7-3 to TRBJ2-5; 10 nucleotides line up with TRBD2. The CDR3 runs 16 residues. The V gene end was trimmed by 3 bases and the J gene end by 1 base; junction bases not matched to a gene: 5. The germline CDR1 and CDR2 sequences are SGHTA and FQGTGA. This chain's CDR3 is CASSLVAGGSQETQYF. The CDR3 DNA sequence: TGTGCCAGCAGCTTGGTAGCGGGAGGTTCCCAAGAGACCCAGTACTTC. The full variable domain, its missing parts supplied by reference TRBV7-3 and TRBJ2-5, is GAGVSQTPSNKVTEKGKYVELRCDPISGHTALYWYRQSLGQGPEFLIYFQGTGAADDSGLPNDRFFAVRPEGSVSTLKIQRTERGDSAVYLCASSLVAGGSQETQYFGPGTRLLVL.

This chain uses TRBV27 with TRBJ2-7; 7 bases are shared with TRBD2. Germline CDR1 and CDR2: MNHEY and SMNVEV (reference sequence). V shed 2 bases, J shed 6 bases, and the junction held 1 base outside the gene matches. The CDR3 is made up of 12 amino acids. The CDR3 protein is CASSLGGGEQYF. The CDR3 nucleotides read TGTGCCAGCAGTTTAGGCGGGGGCGAGCAGTACTTC.

The DNA of the CDR3 is TGTGCCAGCAGCTTAACCGGGACAGGGGAAGATACGCAGTATTTT. It translates to CASSLTGTGEDTQYF. The chain joins TRBV5-6 to TRBJ2-3; 10 bases are a match to TRBD1. The CDR3 is made up of 15 amino acids. The V and J ends lost 2 bases and 5 bases, in that order; junction bases with no gene match: 5. Germline V gives CDR1 SGHDT, CDR2 YYEEEE.

The chain uses TRBV10-1 and TRBJ1-1; 7 bases fit TRBD1. Germline-derived CDR1 and CDR2 are WNHNN and SYGVQD (reference sequence). After removal of 10 bases from V and 1 base from J, the junction contained 6 bases not matched to a gene. The CDR3 length is 13 residues. CDR3 region: CATQTGKNTEAFF. Here the CDR3 DNA reads TGCGCCACCCAGACAGGGAAGAACACTGAAGCTTTCTTT.

This clone was counted only a few times. The chain carries TRBV29-1 and TRBJ1-6; TRBD1 matches at 10 bases. Germline V gives CDR1 SQVTM, CDR2 ANQGSEA. This CDR3 is 15 amino acids long. The ends lost 2 bases at V and 10 bases at J; junction bases unmatched: 8. As DNA, the CDR3 is TGCAGCGTTGAAAGTAGGGGGACAGGGGTATCACCCCTCCACTTT. As protein: CSVESRGTGVSPLHF.

The chain joins TRBV6-5 to TRBJ1-3; D uncertain. The V end was cut by 0 bases, the J end by 0 bases, with 6 bases between. Germline V gene lookup returns CDR1 MNHEY and CDR2 SVGAGI. This CDR3 is built from 15 residues. The CDR3 reads CASSYSATSGNTIYF. CDR3 bases: TGTGCCAGCAGTTACTCGGCCACCTCTGGAAACACCATATATTTT.

This clone was recorded only once. The chain couples TRBV7-9 to TRBJ2-7; TRBD2 matches at 7 bases. The germline CDR1 and CDR2 sequences are SEHNR and FQNEAQ (reference sequence). The CDR3 has 14 residues. With V trimmed by 10 bases and J by 0 bases, 9 bases remained unmatched. CDR3 bases: TGTGCCACTATTAGGCGGGGGAGCTCCTACGAGCAGTACTTC. It translates to CATIRRGSSYEQYF.

The chain uses TRBV7-3 and TRBJ2-7, with TRBD1 matching over 8 bases. V shed 3 bases and J 6 bases; nucleotides not matched to a gene: 4. Germline lookup yields CDR1 SGHTA and CDR2 FQGTGA. The CDR3 covers 13 residues. The CDR3 nucleotides are TGTGCCAGCAGCTTCCAAACAGGGGGCGAGCAGTACTTC. Residues: CASSFQTGGEQYF.

J is TRBJ2-3 and V is TRBV18; D gene ambiguous. Trimming removed 2 bases at V and 0 bases at J, with 6 bases between. The CDR3 runs to 14 residues. Germline CDR1 KGHSH, CDR2 LQKENI. CDR3 in amino acids: CASSPILSTDTQYF. CDR3 DNA: TGTGCCAGCTCACCAATCCTTAGCACAGATACGCAGTATTTT.

This sequence joins TRBV3-1 (or the pseudogene TRBV3-2) and TRBJ2-2; possibly TRBD1 for D (5 bases). The CDR3 extends over 15 amino acids. Looked up from germline, CDR1 is LGHDT and CDR2 is YNNKEL (reference sequence). The V end lost 5 bases, the J end lost 2 bases, and 12 bases lay between the germline ends. CDR3 sequence: CASSERGLNTGELFF. The CDR3 DNA reads TGTGCCAGCAGCGAAAGGGGCCTCAACACCGGGGAGCTGTTTTTT.

The chain recombines TRBV7-9 with TRBJ1-1, with unresolved D. Germline V gene lookup returns CDR1 SEHNR and CDR2 FQNEAQ (reference sequence). Trimming cost V 1 base and J 1 base, with 10 bases left between them. The CDR3 totals 15 residues. The CDR3 DNA reads TGTGCCAGCAGCTTAGGAAGCCTCCCGAACACTGAAGCTTTCTTT. It codes for CASSLGSLPNTEAFF.

The genes are TRBV30 and TRBJ1-5; 7 nucleotides match TRBD1. CDR3 length: 17 amino acids. Germline loops: CDR1 GTSNPN, CDR2 SVGIG (reference sequence). Losses at the gene ends were 0 bases for V and 0 bases for J; bases not matched to a gene: 8. CDR3 sequence (DNA): TGTGCCTGGAGTGTAGCTCAGGGGGTTTATAGCAATCAGCCCCAGCATTTT. It codes for CAWSVAQGVYSNQPQHF.

The V call is TRBV30, the J call TRBJ1-2; D uncertain. V dropped 0 bases and J dropped 0 bases, with 11 bases sitting between them. Germline assignment: CDR1 GTSNPN and CDR2 SVGIG (reference sequence). The CDR3 totals 15 residues. This CDR3 reads CAWSVQYAANYGYTF. The CDR3 nucleotides read TGTGCCTGGAGTGTACAGTATGCAGCTAACTATGGCTACACCTTC. Full variable domain (remainder filled in from reference TRBV30 and TRBJ1-2): SQTIHQWPATLVQPVGSPLSLECTVEGTSNPNLYWYRQAAGRGLQLLFYSVGIGQISSEVPQNLSASRPQDRQFILSSKKLLLSDSGFYLCAWSVQYAANYGYTFGSGTRLTVV.